The 10 T cell receptor beta chains below come from one sample, sequenced in a study of T cells in Graves' hyperthyroidism and ophthalmopathy. Amplification targeted TCR beta CDR3 regions from RNA transcripts. The TCR CDR3 was amplified in a first-round RT-PCR using the HTBI primer set. One entry per CDR3 protein results from TCRdb running MiXCR on the multiplex PCR reads. The sample shows roughly 300,000 distinct CDR3 sequences, about 18% of them seen only once. Sequences were obtained from blood. The receptors stem from a woman aged 50 to 65 with Graves' hyperthyroidism.

The chain has TRBV29-1 and TRBJ2-1; TRBD1 is a possible D gene (5 bases). The CDR3 length is 12 residues. Germline CDR1 reads SQVTM; CDR2 reads ANQGSEA. V was cut by 6 bases and J by 10 bases, with 16 bases left in between. CDR3 nucleotides: TGCAGCGTGCCGGTGTCTAGGGGAGAGCAGTTCTTC. Translation gives CSVPVSRGEQFF.

V gene TRBV28 combines with J gene TRBJ1-6; a weak D match, TRBD1 (5 bases). Looked up from germline, CDR1 is MDHEN and CDR2 is SYDVKM. V was shortened by 3 bases and J by 9 bases, with 12 bases between the two germline ends. This CDR3 is 14 amino acids long. CDR3 protein: CASSFQGGSSPLHF. For the CDR3, the DNA is TGTGCCAGCAGTTTTCAGGGAGGGAGTTCACCCCTCCACTTT.

There are a few counts of this clonotype. The gene calls are TRBV6-1 and TRBJ1-6, with 10 positions matching TRBD1. The CDR3 is 15 residues long. CDR1 and CDR2 from the germline V gene are MNHNS and SASEGT. With V trimmed by 6 bases and J by 12 bases, 11 bases remained unmatched. CDR3 protein: CASRPPGQGWGPLHF. The DNA for the CDR3 is TGTGCCAGCAGGCCCCCGGGACAGGGGTGGGGACCCCTCCACTTT.

This chain joins TRBV18 and TRBJ2-2, with a possible D match to TRBD2 (5 bases). The CDR3 loop spans 15 amino acids. V lost 2 bases to trimming and J lost 6 bases, with 13 bases between them. Germline V CDR1 and CDR2: KGHSH, LQKENI. In DNA form, the CDR3 reads TGTGCCAGCTCACCAACACCGGACTTCCCCGGGGAGCTGTTTTTT. Translating gives CASSPTPDFPGELFF.

Ten or more counts support this clonotype. This rearrangement joins TRBV30 to TRBJ1-1; D is unresolved. The CDR3 has 15 amino acids. CDR1 and CDR2 from the germline V gene are GTSNPN and SVGIG (reference sequence). V lost 2 bases and J 0 bases, leaving 13 bases between the germline ends. Here the CDR3 reads CAWSLPGRLNTEAFF. Written as DNA, the CDR3 is TGTGCCTGGAGTCTCCCCGGCAGGTTGAACACTGAAGCTTTCTTT.

This clonotype came up many times. V usage is TRBV6-1 and J usage is TRBJ2-1, with 10 bases lining up with TRBD2. CDR3 length: 16 residues. Trimming cost V 5 bases and J 5 bases; bases outside gene matches: 9. Germline V gives CDR1 MNHNS, CDR2 SASEGT. The CDR3 region is CASSHSGGAKDNEQFF. The CDR3, as DNA: TGTGCCAGCAGTCACAGCGGGGGGGCTAAAGACAATGAGCAGTTCTTC.

The sample holds a few counts of this clonotype. The chain combines TRBV9 with TRBJ2-3; D unresolved. CDR3 length: 12 amino acids. Germline lookup yields CDR1 SGDLS and CDR2 YYNGEE. V lost 5 bases and J lost 5, with 9 bases in between. The chain's CDR3 is CASSTGRDTQYF. CDR3 sequence (DNA): TGTGCCAGCAGTACCGGACGAGATACGCAGTATTTT.

In regard to this clonotype: Just one base apart from a much larger clone, this may be a read error. The rearrangement links TRBV2 to TRBJ2-2; 7 bases match TRBD2. The CDR3 covers 15 residues. V was clipped by 8 bases and J by 3 bases; unmatched bases: 9. Germline-derived CDR1 and CDR2 are SNHLY and FYNNEI. Written as DNA, the CDR3 is TGTGCCAGCGTGCGATCAGCGGGGTACACCGGGGAGCTGTTTTTT. This sequence encodes CASVRSAGYTGELFF. Full variable domain (rest looked up from reference TRBV2 and TRBJ2-2): EPEVTQTPSHQVTQMGQEVILRCVPISNHLYFYWYRQILGQKVEFLVSFYNNEISEKSEIFDDQFSVERPDGSNFTLKIRSTKLEDSAMYFCASVRSAGYTGELFFGEGSRLTVL.

Only a few counts were recorded for this clonotype. The chain joins TRBV30 to TRBJ2-1, with D maybe TRBD1 (5 bases). The CDR3 has 11 amino acids. Germline values: CDR1 GTSNPN, CDR2 SVGIG (reference sequence). The V end lost 1 base, the J end lost 9 bases, and 7 bases lay between the germline ends. CDR3 amino acids: CAWSAQGEQFF. The CDR3 DNA follows: TGTGCCTGGAGTGCTCAGGGTGAGCAGTTCTTC.

The chain links TRBV6-1 to TRBJ2-7, with unresolved D. This CDR3 comprises 15 residues. The germline V gene encodes CDR1 MNHNS and CDR2 SASEGT. V was trimmed by 8 bases and J by 2 bases, leaving 19 bases between them. The CDR3 DNA sequence: TGTGCCAGCCGGTCTCTGAGTGAGCCCCCCTACGAGCAGTACGTC. This encodes CASRSLSEPPYEQYV.